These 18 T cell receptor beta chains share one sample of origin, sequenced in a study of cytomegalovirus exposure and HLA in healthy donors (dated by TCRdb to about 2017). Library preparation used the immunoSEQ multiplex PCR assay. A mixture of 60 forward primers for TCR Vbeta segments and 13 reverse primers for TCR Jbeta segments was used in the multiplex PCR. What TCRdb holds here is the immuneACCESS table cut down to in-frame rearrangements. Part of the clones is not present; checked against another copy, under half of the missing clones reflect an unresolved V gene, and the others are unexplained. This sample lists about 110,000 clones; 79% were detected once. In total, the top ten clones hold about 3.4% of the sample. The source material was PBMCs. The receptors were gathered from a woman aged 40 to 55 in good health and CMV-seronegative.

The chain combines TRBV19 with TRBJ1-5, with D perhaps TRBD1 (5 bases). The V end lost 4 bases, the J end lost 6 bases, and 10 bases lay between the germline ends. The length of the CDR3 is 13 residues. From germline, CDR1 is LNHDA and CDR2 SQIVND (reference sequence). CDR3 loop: CASSTGGFQPQHF. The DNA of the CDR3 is TGTGCCAGTAGTACGGGGGGGTTTCAGCCCCAGCATTTT.

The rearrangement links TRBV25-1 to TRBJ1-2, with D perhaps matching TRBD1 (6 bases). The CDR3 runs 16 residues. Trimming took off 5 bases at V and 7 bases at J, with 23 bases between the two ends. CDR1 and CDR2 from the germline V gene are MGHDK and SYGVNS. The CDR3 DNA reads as TGTGCCAGCAGTCACCAGGTACAGGGTGGGGGTAGTGGCTACACCTTC. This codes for CASSHQVQGGGSGYTF.

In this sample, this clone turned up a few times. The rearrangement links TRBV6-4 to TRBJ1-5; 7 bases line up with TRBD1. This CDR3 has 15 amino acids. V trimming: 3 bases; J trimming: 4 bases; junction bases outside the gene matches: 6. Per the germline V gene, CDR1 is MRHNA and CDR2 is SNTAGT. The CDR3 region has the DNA TGTGCCAGCAGTGAAAGAGGGGGCTTAAATCAGCCCCAGCATTTT. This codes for CASSERGGLNQPQHF.

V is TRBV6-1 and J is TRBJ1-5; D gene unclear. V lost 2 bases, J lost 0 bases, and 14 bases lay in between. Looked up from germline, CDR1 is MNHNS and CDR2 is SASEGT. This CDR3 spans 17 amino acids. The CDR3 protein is CASSEFYEPYSNQPQHF. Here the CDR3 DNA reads TGTGCCAGCAGTGAATTTTATGAGCCTTATAGCAATCAGCCCCAGCATTTT.

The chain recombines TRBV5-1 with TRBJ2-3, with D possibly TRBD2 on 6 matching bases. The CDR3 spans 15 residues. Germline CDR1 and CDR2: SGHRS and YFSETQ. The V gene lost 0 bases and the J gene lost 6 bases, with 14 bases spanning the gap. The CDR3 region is CASSLGLVSRDTQYF. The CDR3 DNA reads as TGCGCCAGCAGCTTGGGACTAGTCTCGCGCGATACGCAGTATTTT. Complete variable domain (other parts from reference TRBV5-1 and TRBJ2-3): KAGVTQTPRYLIKTRGQQVTLSCSPISGHRSVSWYQQTPGQGLQFLFEYFSETQRNKGNFPGRFSGRQFSNSRSEMNVSTLELGDSALYLCASSLGLVSRDTQYFGPGTRLTVL.

CDR3 in DNA: TGTGCCAGCAGTAACAGGGACACCATATATTTT. Protein: CASSNRDTIYF. The chain employs TRBV28 and TRBJ1-3; a weak D match, TRBD1 (6 bases). The CDR3 loop spans 11 amino acids. Germline CDR1 MDHEN, CDR2 SYDVKM. V was clipped by 5 bases and J by 8 bases, with 7 bases between them.

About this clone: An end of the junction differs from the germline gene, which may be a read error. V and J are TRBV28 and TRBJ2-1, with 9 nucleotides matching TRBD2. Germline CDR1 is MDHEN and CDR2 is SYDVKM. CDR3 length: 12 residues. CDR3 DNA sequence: TGTGCCAGCACCTCGCGGGAGGGCCAGGAGCTCTTC. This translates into CASTSREGQELF.

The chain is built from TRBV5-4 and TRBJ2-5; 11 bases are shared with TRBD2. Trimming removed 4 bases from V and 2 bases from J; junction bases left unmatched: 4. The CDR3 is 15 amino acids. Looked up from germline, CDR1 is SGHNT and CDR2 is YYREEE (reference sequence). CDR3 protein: CASSTRTSGQETQYF. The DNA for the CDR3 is TGTGCCAGCAGCACCCGGACTAGCGGGCAAGAGACCCAGTACTTC.

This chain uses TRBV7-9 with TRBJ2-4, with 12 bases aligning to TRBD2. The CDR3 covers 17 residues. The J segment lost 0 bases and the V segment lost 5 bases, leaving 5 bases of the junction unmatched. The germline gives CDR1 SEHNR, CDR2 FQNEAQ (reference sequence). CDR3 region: CASSPTGLAGAKNIQYF. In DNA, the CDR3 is TGTGCCAGCAGCCCGACGGGACTAGCGGGAGCCAAAAACATTCAGTACTTC.

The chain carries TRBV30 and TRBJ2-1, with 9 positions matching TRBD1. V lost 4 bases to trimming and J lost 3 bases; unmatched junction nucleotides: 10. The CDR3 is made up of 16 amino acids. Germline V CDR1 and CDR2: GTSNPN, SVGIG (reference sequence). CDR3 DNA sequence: TGTGCCTGGAATCGACAGGGGACAGGGTTCTACAATGAGCAGTTCTTC. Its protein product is CAWNRQGTGFYNEQFF.

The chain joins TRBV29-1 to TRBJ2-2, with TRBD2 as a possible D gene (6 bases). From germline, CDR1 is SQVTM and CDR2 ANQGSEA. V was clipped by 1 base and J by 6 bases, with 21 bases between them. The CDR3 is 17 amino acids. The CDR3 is CSVEGNSGRSGSGELFF. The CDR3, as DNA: TGCAGCGTTGAAGGGAATAGCGGCCGTTCGGGCTCCGGGGAGCTGTTTTTT.

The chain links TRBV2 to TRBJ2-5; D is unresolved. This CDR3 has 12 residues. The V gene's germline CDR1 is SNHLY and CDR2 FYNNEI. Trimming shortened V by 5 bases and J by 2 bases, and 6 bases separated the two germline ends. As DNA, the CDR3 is TGTGCCAGCAGTCTGACTCAAGAGACCCAGTACTTC. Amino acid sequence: CASSLTQETQYF.

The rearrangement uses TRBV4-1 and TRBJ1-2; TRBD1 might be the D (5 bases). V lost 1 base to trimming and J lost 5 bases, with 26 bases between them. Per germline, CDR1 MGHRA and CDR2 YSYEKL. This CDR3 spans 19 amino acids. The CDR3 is CASSQGGIPRRGVKYGYTF. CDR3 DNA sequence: TGCGCCAGCAGCCAAGGAGGGATTCCGAGGAGGGGAGTGAAGTATGGCTACACCTTC.

CDR3 nucleotide sequence: TGCGCCAGCAGCTTGGGCTATCGGGGGTCCTACAATGAGCAGTTCTTC. Translated: CASSLGYRGSYNEQFF. The gene calls are TRBV5-1 and TRBJ2-1; D is possibly TRBD2 (6 bases). The germline V and J ends were trimmed by 0 bases and 1 base, with 11 bases remaining between them. Germline V lookup: CDR1 SGHRS, CDR2 YFSETQ. The CDR3 spans 16 residues. The full variable domain, completed using reference TRBV5-1 and TRBJ2-1, is KAGVTQTPRYLIKTRGQQVTLSCSPISGHRSVSWYQQTPGQGLQFLFEYFSETQRNKGNFPGRFSGRQFSNSRSEMNVSTLELGDSALYLCASSLGYRGSYNEQFFGPGTRLTVL.

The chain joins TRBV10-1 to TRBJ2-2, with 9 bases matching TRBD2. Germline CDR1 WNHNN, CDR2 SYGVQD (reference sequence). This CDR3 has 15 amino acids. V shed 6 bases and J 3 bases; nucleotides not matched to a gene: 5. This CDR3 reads CASSALAGDTGELFF. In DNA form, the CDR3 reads TGCGCCAGCAGCGCCTTAGCGGGGGACACCGGGGAGCTGTTTTTT.

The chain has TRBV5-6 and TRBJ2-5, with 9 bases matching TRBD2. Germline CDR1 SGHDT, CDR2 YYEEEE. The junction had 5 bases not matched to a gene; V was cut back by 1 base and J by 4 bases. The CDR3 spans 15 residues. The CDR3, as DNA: TGTGCCAGCAGCTTGAGGCTAGCGGGACGAGAGACCCAGTACTTC. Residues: CASSLRLAGRETQYF.

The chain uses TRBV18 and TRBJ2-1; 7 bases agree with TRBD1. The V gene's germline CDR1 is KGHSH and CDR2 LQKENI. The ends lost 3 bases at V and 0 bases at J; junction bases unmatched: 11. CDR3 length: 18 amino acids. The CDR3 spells CASSPEGANRGSYNEQFF. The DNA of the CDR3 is TGTGCCAGCTCACCTGAGGGGGCTAACAGGGGCTCCTACAATGAGCAGTTCTTC.

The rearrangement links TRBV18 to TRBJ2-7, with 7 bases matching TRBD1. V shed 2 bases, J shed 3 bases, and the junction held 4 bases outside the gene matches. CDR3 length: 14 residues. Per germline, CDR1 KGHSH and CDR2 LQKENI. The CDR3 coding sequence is TGTGCCAGCTCACCAGCGGACAGGCTCTACGAGCAGTACTTC. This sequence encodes CASSPADRLYEQYF.